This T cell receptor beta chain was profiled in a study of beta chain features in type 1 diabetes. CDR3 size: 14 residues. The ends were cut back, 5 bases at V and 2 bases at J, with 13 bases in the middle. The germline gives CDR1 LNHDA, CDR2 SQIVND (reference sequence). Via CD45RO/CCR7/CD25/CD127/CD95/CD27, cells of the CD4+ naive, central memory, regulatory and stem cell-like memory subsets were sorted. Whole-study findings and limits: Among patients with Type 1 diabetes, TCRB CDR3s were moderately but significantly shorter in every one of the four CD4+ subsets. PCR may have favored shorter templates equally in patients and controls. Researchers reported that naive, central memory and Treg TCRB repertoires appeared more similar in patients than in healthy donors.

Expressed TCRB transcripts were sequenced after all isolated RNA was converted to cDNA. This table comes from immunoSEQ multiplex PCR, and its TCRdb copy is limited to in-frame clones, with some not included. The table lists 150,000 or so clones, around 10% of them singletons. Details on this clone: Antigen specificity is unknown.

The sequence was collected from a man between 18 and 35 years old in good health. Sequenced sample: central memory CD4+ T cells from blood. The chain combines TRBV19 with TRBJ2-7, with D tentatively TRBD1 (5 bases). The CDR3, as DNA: TGTGCCAGTAGTCCCGCCAGGGTTACCTACGAGCAGTACTTC. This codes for CASSPARVTYEQYF.